A single sample gave rise to the 23 T cell receptor beta chains below, sequenced in a study of shared clonotypes between healthy human individuals. Naive CD8 cells comprised CD45RO-negative, CCR7-positively selected cells, excluding terminally differentiated effector memory CD45RA+ cells. Repertoires were generated with immunoSEQ multiplex PCR, while TCRdb's copy carries only in-frame clones and drops some. The table records under 700,000 clones, approximately 95% of them present only once. Sequencing input: naive CD8+ T cells sorted from blood. Receptor source: a woman in her thirties in good health.

The gene calls are TRBV2 and TRBJ1-5; D unclear. The germline V gene encodes CDR1 SNHLY and CDR2 FYNNEI. V was shortened by 2 bases and J by 6 bases, with 8 bases between the two germline ends. The length of the CDR3 is 13 residues. CDR3 protein: CASSESPGQPQHF. As DNA, the CDR3 is TGTGCCAGCAGTGAAAGTCCGGGTCAGCCCCAGCATTTT.

The gene calls are TRBV10-3 and TRBJ1-1; D ambiguous. The germline CDR1 and CDR2 sequences are ENHRY and SYGVKD. The V end lost 2 bases, the J end lost 0 bases, and 7 bases lay between the germline ends. This CDR3 spans 14 amino acids. The CDR3 region has the DNA TGTGCCATCAGTGAGCCGGGCTTGAACACTGAAGCTTTCTTT. Protein product: CAISEPGLNTEAFF.

The V gene is TRBV7-6, the J gene TRBJ1-1; D gene uncertain. V dropped 9 bases and J dropped 0 bases, with 11 bases sitting between them. The CDR3 sequence is 13 residues long. The V gene's germline CDR1 is SGHVS and CDR2 FNYEAQ. CDR3 nucleotides: TGTGCCAGTTCCGCAGAGATGAACACTGAAGCTTTCTTT. This sequence encodes CASSAEMNTEAFF.

This rearrangement joins TRBV19 to TRBJ1-5; 9 positions match TRBD1. J gave up 4 bases and V 9 bases, and 7 bases lay outside the gene matches. This CDR3 region has 14 residues. Germline V gene data show CDR1 as LNHDA and CDR2 as SQIVND (reference sequence). CDR3 bases: TGTGCCAGCGGGCCGACAGGGGGGAATCAGCCCCAGCATTTT. Its protein is CASGPTGGNQPQHF.

The chain couples TRBV27 to TRBJ2-3, with 14 bases fitting TRBD2. V lost 4 bases and J lost 8; bases outside the gene matches: 2. CDR3 length: 14 residues. Germline CDR1 is MNHEY and CDR2 is SMNVEV (reference sequence). Written as DNA, the CDR3 is TGTGCCAGCAGTTCCGGGACTAGCGGGAGTACGCAGTATTTT. It codes for CASSSGTSGSTQYF.

A remark on this clone: Other nucleotide sequences from this sample produce the same CDR3. The J gene is TRBJ1-1, the V gene TRBV28; D unresolved. Trimming removed 4 bases from V and 2 bases from J, with 8 bases in between. This CDR3 is built from 13 residues. In germline, CDR1 is MDHEN, CDR2 SYDVKM. For the CDR3, the DNA is TGTGCCAGCAGTTCTACAGAAAACACTGAAGCTTTCTTT. This gives the protein CASSSTENTEAFF.

CDR3 protein: CASSDFDPRYLNEQFF. The DNA of the CDR3 is TGTGCCAGCAGTGACTTCGACCCTAGATACCTCAATGAGCAGTTCTTC. This chain connects TRBV6-1 to TRBJ2-1, with unresolved D. CDR1 is MNHNS, CDR2 SASEGT, per germline. V was trimmed by 3 bases and J by 6 bases, leaving 18 bases between them. The CDR3 is made up of 16 amino acids.

This sequence joins TRBV5-4 and TRBJ1-5; 7 positions agree with TRBD1. The CDR3 runs 15 residues. Germline CDR1 reads SGHNT; CDR2 reads YYREEE (reference sequence). Trimming at V came to 0 bases and at J to 7 bases, leaving 7 bases not matched to a gene. The CDR3 region has the DNA TGTGCCAGCAGCTTGGCCCCAGGGGGGGGACAGCCCCAGCATTTT. It encodes CASSLAPGGGQPQHF.

The chain is built from TRBV4-1 and TRBJ2-7; D remains ambiguous. The CDR3 runs 15 residues. The germline V gene has CDR1 MGHRA and CDR2 YSYEKL. Trimming removed 0 bases from V and 2 bases from J, with 11 bases in between. The CDR3 spells CASSQDPALTYEQYF. The CDR3 DNA reads as TGCGCCAGCAGCCAAGATCCAGCCCTGACCTACGAGCAGTACTTC.

This clone was recorded only once. The V gene is TRBV28, the J gene TRBJ2-6, with D perhaps matching TRBD1 (6 bases). Germline lookup yields CDR1 MDHEN and CDR2 SYDVKM. Trimming took off 1 base at V and 0 bases at J, with 13 bases between the two ends. The CDR3 length is 18 residues. CDR3 region: CASSLLGQRHSGANVLTF. In DNA form, the CDR3 reads TGTGCCAGCAGTTTATTAGGACAGAGACACTCTGGGGCCAACGTCCTGACTTTC.

As to this clone: Other DNA sequences in this sample translate to the same CDR3. This chain connects TRBV29-1 to TRBJ2-2; D unresolved. The V gene's germline CDR1 is SQVTM and CDR2 ANQGSEA. Trimming stripped 6 bases from V and 4 bases from J, with 3 bases between. The CDR3 extends over 10 amino acids. CDR3 sequence reads: CSVGTGELFF. CDR3 DNA sequence: TGCAGCGTGGGCACCGGGGAGCTGTTTTTT.

As DNA, the CDR3 is TGTGCCACCAGCAGAGATATATCACGTGGGGTCAACACTGAAGCTTTCTTT. Amino acids: CATSRDISRGVNTEAFF. This sequence joins TRBV15 and TRBJ1-1; the D is unclear. Trimming left V 0 bases short and J 2 bases short, with 16 bases between. This CDR3 comprises 17 residues. In germline, CDR1 is LNHNV, CDR2 YYDKDF (reference sequence). Full variable domain (outside the CDR3, taken from reference TRBV15 and TRBJ1-1): DAMVIQNPRYQVTQFGKPVTLSCSQTLNHNVMYWYQQKSSQAPKLLFHYYDKDFNNEADTPDNFQSRRPNTSFCFLDIRSPGLGDTAMYLCATSRDISRGVNTEAFFGQGTRLTVV.

This chain uses TRBV4-1 with TRBJ2-7; D ambiguous. Germline V gene lookup returns CDR1 MGHRA and CDR2 YSYEKL. V was shortened by 3 bases and J by 3 bases, with 9 bases between the two germline ends. The CDR3 totals 13 residues. The CDR3 nucleotides read TGCGCCAGCAGCCATGGACCTTTCTACGAGCAGTACTTC. Protein sequence: CASSHGPFYEQYF.

V is TRBV15 and J is TRBJ2-3, with D unresolved. The CDR3 runs 15 residues. Looked up from germline, CDR1 is LNHNV and CDR2 is YYDKDF (reference sequence). Between the trimmed V and J ends, which lost 1 base and 2 bases, there was a span of 10 bases. The CDR3 here is CATSRVNGITDTQYF. CDR3 nucleotides: TGTGCCACCAGCAGAGTTAACGGAATCACAGATACGCAGTATTTT.

The CDR3 DNA sequence: TGTGCCAGCGGAACCGACGGGACCGGGGAGCTGTTTTTT. Residues: CASGTDGTGELFF. The chain has TRBV5-4 and TRBJ2-2, with D unresolved. CDR1 is SGHNT and CDR2 is YYREEE in the germline V gene (reference sequence). Trimming removed 7 bases at V and 5 bases at J, with 12 bases between. The CDR3 totals 13 residues.

This clone has only a few counts. The chain uses TRBV27 and TRBJ2-7, with 9 bases lining up with TRBD1. The germline CDR1 and CDR2 sequences are MNHEY and SMNVEV (reference sequence). The V and J ends lost 6 bases and 5 bases, in that order; junction bases with no gene match: 8. This CDR3 region has 14 residues. This chain's CDR3 is CASSVGTGLHEQYF. The CDR3 coding sequence is TGTGCCAGCAGCGTCGGGACAGGGCTCCACGAGCAGTACTTC.

In this sample, this clone turned up a few times. This chain links TRBV19 with TRBJ1-2, with 7 bases lining up with TRBD1. Germline lookup yields CDR1 LNHDA and CDR2 SQIVND (reference sequence). This CDR3 region has 13 residues. The trim removed 9 bases at V and 4 bases at J, leaving 8 bases unmatched. The CDR3 loop reads CASQDRQRYGYTF. The CDR3 coding sequence is TGTGCCAGCCAGGACAGGCAACGCTATGGCTACACCTTC.

This sequence joins TRBV28 and TRBJ2-7; D possibly corresponds to TRBD1 (6 bases). Germline V gene sequence: CDR1 MDHEN, CDR2 SYDVKM. V lost 6 bases to trimming and J lost 0 bases, with 12 bases between them. The CDR3 covers 14 residues. CDR3 coding DNA: TGTGCCAGCAGACAAACAGGGAGCTCCTACGAGCAGTACTTC. Residues: CASRQTGSSYEQYF. The full variable domain, completed using reference TRBV28 and TRBJ2-7, is DVKVTQSSRYLVKRTGEKVFLECVQDMDHENMFWYRQDPGLGLRLIYFSYDVKMKEKGDIPEGYSVSREKKERFSLILESASTNQTSMYLCASRQTGSSYEQYFGPGTRLTVT.

V usage is TRBV28 and J usage is TRBJ1-2; 10 nucleotides line up with TRBD1. CDR3 size: 13 residues. Trimming cost V 6 bases and J 6 bases; bases outside gene matches: 4. Germline CDR1 and CDR2: MDHEN and SYDVKM. The CDR3 protein is CASRTGTGDGYTF. Written as DNA, the CDR3 is TGTGCCAGCAGAACCGGGACAGGGGATGGCTACACCTTC.

The rearrangement links TRBV2 to TRBJ2-2; D is perhaps TRBD2 (5 bases). The CDR3 is made up of 17 amino acids. The V end lost 1 base, the J end lost 7 bases, and 19 bases lay between the germline ends. Germline V lookup: CDR1 SNHLY, CDR2 FYNNEI. The CDR3 loop is CASSEGPAAIGIGELFF. The CDR3 DNA follows: TGTGCCAGCAGTGAAGGACCGGCGGCGATCGGGATCGGGGAGCTGTTTTTT.

The J gene is TRBJ1-5, the V gene TRBV28, with TRBD1 matching 8 bases. Unmatched junction bases numbered 6, after V lost 5 bases and J lost 6 bases. Germline V lookup: CDR1 MDHEN, CDR2 SYDVKM. This CDR3 has 14 amino acids. CDR3 sequence reads: CASSPTGTGQPQHF. The CDR3 DNA reads as TGTGCCAGCAGTCCGACAGGGACAGGTCAGCCCCAGCATTTT.

The V and J genes are TRBV27 and TRBJ1-2; 7 positions match TRBD1. Germline CDR1 is MNHEY and CDR2 is SMNVEV (reference sequence). V shed 7 bases and J 5 bases; nucleotides not matched to a gene: 19. The CDR3 has 17 residues. CDR3 coding DNA: TGTGCCAGCACCTTGACAGGGTCAGAGGCCGTTTGGTATGGCTACACCTTC. It codes for CASTLTGSEAVWYGYTF.

The rearrangement links TRBV9 to TRBJ1-2; D call uncertain. Germline V gene lookup returns CDR1 SGDLS and CDR2 YYNGEE. CDR3 size: 12 residues. V gave up 4 bases and J gave up 10 bases, with 14 bases separating them. CDR3 in DNA: TGTGCCAGCAGCACCGCCGGGGTGCTCTACACCTTC. It yields the protein CASSTAGVLYTF.